The entry that follows covers one T cell receptor (beta chain) sequence. These data come from a study of blood T cell repertoires in COVID-19. Germline CDR1 is SGHDN and CDR2 is FVKESK. The CDR3 has 15 residues. After removal of 2 bases from V and 10 bases from J, the junction contained 6 bases not matched to a gene. TCRdb's table, derived via immunoSEQ multiplex PCR, lists solely in-frame clones and lacks some. The data show about 59,000 clones, around four fifths seen once. The sample consisted of peripheral blood. The chain joins TRBV14 to TRBJ1-4, with 11 bases that match TRBD1. The clonotype comes from a woman at least 80 years old with acute or convalescent COVID-19. DNA of the CDR3: TGTGCCAGCAGCCAAAACTCGGGACAGGGGGGAAAACTGTTTTTT. Its translation: CASSQNSGQGGKLFF.